These T cell receptor beta chains were read from a single sample in a study of blood T cell repertoires in COVID-19. TCRdb's copy holds only in-frame clones and misses some; the assay was immunoSEQ multiplex PCR. The repertoire holds some 360,000 clones, with approximately 91% as singletons. Sequencing input: PBMCs or T cells enriched from blood (not recorded which). The receptor source for this set is a woman aged 25 to 39 who had been exposed to COVID-19. The CDR3 runs from the conserved cysteine through the conserved F or W. A D gene is named only where the DNA matches it firmly. Some rows mark clone size as missing; the rest say once, few, many or name a class of expanded clone.

TRBV28,NA,TRBD1,TRBJ1-5,TGTGCCAGCAGTTGGACAGGGTTTGGCAATCAGCCCCAGCATTTT,CASSWTGFGNQPQHF
TRBV9,NA,TRBD2,TRBJ2-1,TGTGCCAGCAGCGTAGGTCACGCCCCTAGCGGACTATACAATGAGCAGTTCTTC,CASSVGHAPSGLYNEQFF
TRBV5-6,NA,TRBD1,TRBJ2-4,TGTGCCAGCAGGGCTGGACAGGCCGGCATTCAGTACTTC,CASRAGQAGIQYF
TRBV11-2,once,TRBD2,TRBJ2-2,TGTGCCAGCAGCCCACGACTAGCGGGAGCCGGCGGGGAGCTGTTTTTT,CASSPRLAGAGGELFF
TRBV19,NA,NA,TRBJ2-6,TGTGCCAGTAGTATTACAGGGCCGCGGGCCAACGTCCTGACTTTC,CASSITGPRANVLTF
TRBV5-1,NA,TRBD2,TRBJ2-7,TGCGCCAGCAGCTTGGTGAGGTCTAGCGGGGATTACGAGCAGTACTTC,CASSLVRSSGDYEQYF
TRBV25-1,NA,NA,TRBJ1-1,TGTGCCAGCAGCCGCCTAACTAACACTGAAGCTTTCTTT,CASSRLTNTEAFF
TRBV5-1,NA,TRBD1,TRBJ2-6,TGCGCCAGCAGCAGGGGACAGGGGGCCGTCTCTGGGGCCAACGTCCTGACTTTC,CASSRGQGAVSGANVLTF
TRBV20-1,NA,NA,TRBJ2-1,TGCAGTGCTAGGAGGAGCGGGCAGTTCTTC,CSARRSGQFF
TRBV30,NA,NA,TRBJ2-7,TGTGCCTGGAGTGTCGGCAGGATATACGAGCAGTACTTC,CAWSVGRIYEQYF
TRBV5-6,NA,TRBD2,TRBJ2-1,TGTGCCAGCAGCTTAAAGCGGGAAATCCACAATGAGCAGTTCTTC,CASSLKREIHNEQFF
TRBV5-1,few,TRBD1,TRBJ1-2,TGCGCCAGCAGTGAGGGCGGACAGGCCTATGGCTACACCTTC,CASSEGGQAYGYTF
TRBV23-1,NA,TRBD1,TRBJ1-5,TGCGCCAGCCTGGACAGGGTGGTCCAGCCCCAGCATTTT,CASLDRVVQPQHF
TRBV27,NA,TRBD2,TRBJ2-3,TGTGCCAGCATAAGGACTAGCGGCGCAGATACGCAGTATTTT,CASIRTSGADTQYF
TRBV7-3,NA,TRBD2,TRBJ2-3,TGTGCCAGCAGCCCCGGACTAGCGTTTCATACAGATACGCAGTATTTT,CASSPGLAFHTDTQYF
TRBV28,NA,NA,TRBJ2-7,TGTGCCACCGCGGTAGTCTACGAGCAGTACTTC,CATAVVYEQYF
TRBV4-2,NA,NA,TRBJ2-3,TGTGCCAGCAGCCAAGTATCCCAGGGGAGCACAGATACGCAGTATTTT,CASSQVSQGSTDTQYF
TRBV27,NA,NA,TRBJ1-1,TGTGCCAGCAGTTTTGGACATGAAGCTTTCTTT,CASSFGHEAFF
TRBV3-1/TRBV3-2,NA,TRBD2,TRBJ2-2,TGTGCCAGCAGCCAAGATGGGGTAGCGGGAGCCACCGGGGAGCTGTTTTTT,CASSQDGVAGATGELFF
TRBV2,NA,NA,TRBJ1-4,TGTGCCAGCAGTCGATCCACCACAGGGAAAAATGAAAAACTGTTTTTT,CASSRSTTGKNEKLFF
TRBV19,NA,NA,TRBJ1-5,TGTGCCAGTAGTATACGGACTGATAATCAGCCCCAGCATTTT,CASSIRTDNQPQHF
TRBV6-5,NA,NA,TRBJ1-1,TGTGCCAGCAGTTTTACAGGTAACCCCACTGAAGCTTTCTTT,CASSFTGNPTEAFF
TRBV5-1,NA,NA,TRBJ2-3,TGCGCCAGCAGCAGGGAGACTAGATCCGATACGCAGTATTTT,CASSRETRSDTQYF
TRBV9,NA,TRBD1,TRBJ1-6,TGTGCCAGCAGCGTAGGTCAGGGGGGATACTCACCCCTCCACTTT,CASSVGQGGYSPLHF
TRBV5-1,NA,NA,TRBJ2-7,TGCGCCAGCAGCTTGGACCTAATGAGCTCCTACGAGCAGTACTTC,CASSLDLMSSYEQYF
TRBV6-5,NA,NA,TRBJ2-5,TGTGCCAGCAGTTATTCCGGGGGCCAAGAGACCCAGTACTTC,CASSYSGGQETQYF
TRBV19,NA,NA,TRBJ2-7,TGTGCCAGTAGCAAGGAGGGGGCGTTCTACGAGCAGTACTTC,CASSKEGAFYEQYF
TRBV9,NA,TRBD1,TRBJ2-7,TGTGCCAGCAGCGTAGGGGACAGGGCCTACGAGCAGTACTTC,CASSVGDRAYEQYF
TRBV7-2,NA,TRBD1,TRBJ2-1,TGTGCCAGCAGCTTAGTGGGTTTCGGGACAGAGTTGGACAATGAGCAGTTCTTC,CASSLVGFGTELDNEQFF
TRBV7-7,NA,TRBD1,TRBJ2-1,TGTGCCAGCAGCCGAGACAGGGGGGGGATCAATGAGCAGTTCTTC,CASSRDRGGINEQFF
TRBV6-5,NA,TRBD2,TRBJ2-7,TGTGCCAGCGGACACAGCGGGACCGCCTACGAGCAGTACTTC,CASGHSGTAYEQYF
TRBV4-2,NA,TRBD1,TRBJ2-7,TGTGCCAGCAGCCAAGAAAGGACAGGGGGCAGCTACGAGCAGTACTTC,CASSQERTGGSYEQYF
TRBV5-1,NA,NA,TRBJ1-4,TGCGCCAGCAGCTTGGAGGGCAGGGTGAATGAAAAACTGTTTTTT,CASSLEGRVNEKLFF
TRBV18,NA,NA,TRBJ1-1,TGTGCCAGCTCACCGTCCAGGGAGAACACTGAAGCTTTCTTT,CASSPSRENTEAFF
TRBV19,once,TRBD1,TRBJ1-2,TGTGCCAGTAGTCCCCGGGACAGGGATGGCTACACCTTC,CASSPRDRDGYTF